This T cell receptor beta chain emerged from a study of blood T cells in healthy people across ages. Whole-study results and caveats: Significant beta diversity loss was already apparent by age roughly 40, declining roughly linearly.

The sample holds many counts of this clonotype. What it recognizes is unknown. Every participating donor contributed roughly 10 milliliters of peripheral blood through a draw. CDR1 is SQVTM, CDR2 ANQGSEA, per germline. The V and J ends lost 7 bases and 4 bases respectively, with 23 bases between them. The CDR3 runs to 15 residues. With a J-beta primer mix and a sample-barcoded 5' primer, a second PCR ran about 7 to 12 cycles. A template-switch adaptor with 12 random nucleotides tagged each cDNA molecule. A minimum of 2.5 million CDR3-containing paired-end reads was obtained for each sample. TCRdb redid the calling of the 5' RACE reads with MiXCR, one entry per CDR3 protein. The table lists 1.8 million or so distinct CDR3 sequences, 30% to 40% of them singletons.

The TCR comes from a human donor in good health. This chain uses TRBV29-1 with TRBJ2-7, with D tentatively TRBD1 or TRBD2 (5 bases each). What was sequenced was blood. The CDR3 reads CSAATGTQSPYEQYF. CDR3 bases: TGCAGCGCCGCGACCGGGACGCAATCCCCATACGAGCAGTACTTC.